This entry lists 25 T cell receptor beta chains sequenced from one sample in a study of T cells in Graves' hyperthyroidism and ophthalmopathy. Amplified regions were TCR beta CDR3 sequences from RNA transcripts. RT-PCR in the first round (using the HTBI primer set) targeted the TCR CDR3. TCRdb reprocessed the multiplex PCR reads via MiXCR and lists one record per CDR3 protein. The sample shows roughly 400,000 distinct CDR3 sequences, roughly 25% of them seen only once. Sequencing input: blood. These receptor sequences come from a man aged 45 to 65 with Graves' hyperthyroidism.

This clonotype was counted ten times or more. The V and J genes are TRBV20-1 and TRBJ2-1; TRBD2 matches at 7 bases. CDR1 is DFQATT, CDR2 SNEGSKA, per germline (reference sequence). J gave up 0 bases and V 4 bases, and 6 bases lay outside the gene matches. The CDR3 consists of 15 residues. The CDR3 region has the DNA TGCAGTGCTAATAGCGGGTCTAGCTCCTACAATGAGCAGTTCTTC. It is translated as CSANSGSSSYNEQFF.

Ten or more counts support this clonotype. The J gene is TRBJ1-2, the V gene TRBV11-2, with 9 bases matching TRBD1. The V segment lost 6 bases and the J segment 6 bases; nucleotides outside the gene matches: 5. The length of the CDR3 is 13 residues. Germline V gene sequence: CDR1 SGHAT, CDR2 FQNNGV. CDR3 sequence (DNA): TGTGCCAGCAGAGCGGGACAGGGCAATGGCTACACCTTC. Protein: CASRAGQGNGYTF.

V is TRBV7-2 and J is TRBJ2-5; the D gene is possibly TRBD2 (6 bases). V was pared by 5 bases and J by 2 bases, with 18 bases between. The CDR3 covers 16 residues. Germline values: CDR1 SGHTA, CDR2 FQGNSA. The CDR3 region is CASSHAASGRQETQYF. The DNA for the CDR3 is TGTGCCAGCAGCCATGCGGCGAGCGGGCGGCAAGAGACCCAGTACTTC. Drawing the rest from reference TRBV7-2 and TRBJ2-5, the complete variable domain is GAGVSQSPSNKVTEKGKDVELRCDPISGHTALYWYRQSLGQGLEFLIYFQGNSAPDKSGLPSDRFSAERTGGSVSTLTIQRTQQEDSAVYLCASSHAASGRQETQYFGPGTRLLVL.

V is TRBV9 and J is TRBJ1-2, with D unresolved. CDR1 is SGDLS, CDR2 YYNGEE, per germline. This CDR3 spans 13 amino acids. V was trimmed by 2 bases and J by 8 bases, leaving 13 bases between them. In nucleotides, the CDR3 is TGTGCCAGCAGCGTTGAAGAGTTCGGAGGCTACACCTTC. As protein: CASSVEEFGGYTF.

This clonotype appeared a few times. This chain joins TRBV7-2 and TRBJ1-5, with D possibly being TRBD1 (6 bases). CDR1 and CDR2 from the germline V gene are SGHTA and FQGNSA. The V end was cut by 4 bases, the J end by 1 base, with 14 bases between. The CDR3 spans 16 residues. The CDR3 nucleotides read TGTGCCAGCAGCTCACCGGGACATCCCAGCAATCAGCCCCAGCATTTT. Its translation: CASSSPGHPSNQPQHF. Together with reference TRBV7-2 and TRBJ1-5, the CDR3 gives the full variable domain: GAGVSQSPSNKVTEKGKDVELRCDPISGHTALYWYRQSLGQGLEFLIYFQGNSAPDKSGLPSDRFSAERTGGSVSTLTIQRTQQEDSAVYLCASSSPGHPSNQPQHFGDGTRLSIL.

This clonotype was seen more than once but under ten times. The chain carries TRBV5-1 and TRBJ2-7; 10 nucleotides match TRBD2. The V gene's germline CDR1 is SGHRS and CDR2 YFSETQ. This CDR3 is 15 amino acids long. V lost 7 bases to trimming and J lost 3 bases; unmatched junction nucleotides: 10. CDR3 sequence: CASRVLAGAGYEQYF. For the CDR3, the DNA is TGCGCCAGCCGGGTCCTAGCGGGAGCGGGCTACGAGCAGTACTTC.

This clonotype occurred a few times. The chain recombines TRBV7-9 with TRBJ2-4; weak D call: TRBD1 (6 bases). The V end lost 6 bases, the J end lost 5 bases, and 17 bases lay between the germline ends. Germline assignment: CDR1 SEHNR and CDR2 FQNEAQ (reference sequence). The CDR3 sequence is 15 residues long. The CDR3, as DNA: TGTGCCAGCAGTTCCACCGGGACAAAGGAAAACATTCAGTACTTC. Protein: CASSSTGTKENIQYF.

The chain combines TRBV6-2 or TRBV6-3 with TRBJ1-6; 9 nucleotides match TRBD1. From germline, CDR1 is MNHEY and CDR2 SVGEGT. V trimming: 11 bases; J trimming: 6 bases; junction bases outside the gene matches: 5. CDR3 size: 13 residues. CDR3 residues: CAFRDRANSPLHF. As DNA, the CDR3 is TGTGCCTTCCGGGACAGGGCTAATTCACCCCTCCACTTT.

There are a few counts of this clonotype. This chain links TRBV9 with TRBJ2-5; D ambiguous. There are 13 residues in the CDR3. The V gene's germline CDR1 is SGDLS and CDR2 YYNGEE. V shed 3 bases and J shed 5 bases, with 11 bases lying between them. The chain's CDR3 is CASSAPLEETQYF. The CDR3 DNA sequence: TGTGCCAGCAGCGCCCCCCTGGAGGAGACCCAGTACTTC. Filled out from reference TRBV9 and TRBJ2-5, the complete variable domain reads DSGVTQTPKHLITATGQRVTLRCSPRSGDLSVYWYQQSLDQGLQFLIQYYNGEERAKGNILERFSAQQFPDLHSELNLSSLELGDSALYFCASSAPLEETQYFGPGTRLLVL.

This clonotype came up a few times. The chain links TRBV5-6 to TRBJ2-5; 10 bases agree with TRBD1. This CDR3 has 15 residues. Per the germline V gene, CDR1 is SGHDT and CDR2 is YYEEEE. The junction had 7 bases not matched to a gene; V was cut back by 4 bases and J by 4 bases. CDR3 DNA sequence: TGTGCCAGCAGCCGGGGACAGGGGAAAGGAGAGACCCAGTACTTC. This sequence encodes CASSRGQGKGETQYF.

This clonotype has ten or more counts. The CDR3 nucleotides read TGTGCCAGCAGAAATCTACGTGGGGACACTGAAGCTTTCTTT. It specifies CASRNLRGDTEAFF. The rearrangement uses TRBV28 and TRBJ1-1; no definite D call. Germline lookup yields CDR1 MDHEN and CDR2 SYDVKM. There are 14 residues in the CDR3. V gave up 6 bases and J gave up 3 bases, with 14 bases separating them.

This clonotype has only one observation. The rearrangement links TRBV12-3 or TRBV12-4 to TRBJ2-1; 10 nucleotides agree with TRBD2. The CDR3 has 16 residues. V trimming: 5 bases; J trimming: 0 bases; junction bases outside the gene matches: 4. CDR3 in amino acids: CASSGTSESSYNEQFF. As DNA, the CDR3 is TGTGCCAGCAGTGGGACTAGCGAGAGCTCCTACAATGAGCAGTTCTTC.

At least ten counts were recorded for this clonotype. V is TRBV27 and J is TRBJ1-1; 8 bases align to TRBD1. Germline CDR1 reads MNHEY; CDR2 reads SMNVEV (reference sequence). This CDR3 has 13 amino acids. J gave up 3 bases and V 5 bases, and 2 bases lay outside the gene matches. CDR3 sequence reads: CASSLQGDTEAFF. CDR3 nucleotides: TGTGCCAGCAGTCTACAGGGGGACACTGAAGCTTTCTTT.

V gene TRBV10-3 combines with J gene TRBJ1-5; D perhaps matches TRBD1 (6 bases). There are 13 residues in the CDR3. Germline CDR1 and CDR2: ENHRY and SYGVKD. The V gene lost 3 bases and the J gene lost 6 bases, with 9 bases spanning the gap. CDR3 sequence (DNA): TGTGCCATCAGTGAAAAACAGGGTCAGCCCCAGCATTTT. Amino acid sequence: CAISEKQGQPQHF.

The CDR3 sequence is CASSLVGDRLYEQYF. CDR3 DNA: TGCGCCAGCAGCTTGGTAGGGGACAGACTCTACGAGCAGTACTTC. The chain is built from TRBV5-1 and TRBJ2-7; 7 nucleotides align to TRBD1. The CDR3 runs 15 residues. Germline CDR1 is SGHRS and CDR2 is YFSETQ. V dropped 0 bases and J dropped 3; count of bases not matched to a gene: 6.

The gene calls are TRBV24-1 and TRBJ2-3; the match to TRBD2 covers 16 bases. V lost 9 bases, J lost 4 bases, and 12 bases stayed unmatched. This CDR3 spans 18 amino acids. The germline V gene encodes CDR1 KGHDR and CDR2 SFDVKD. For the CDR3, the DNA is TGTGCCACCGGAGGGACTAGCGGGAGGGCCGGAAGCGCAGATACGCAGTATTTT. Translation gives CATGGTSGRAGSADTQYF.

Comment on this clonotype: The junction departs from the called germline gene at one end, perhaps through a read error. J is TRBJ1-1 and V is TRBV18; TRBD1 matches 9 bases. This CDR3 spans 16 amino acids. Germline V gene lookup returns CDR1 KGHSH and CDR2 LQKENI. The CDR3 DNA is TGTGCCAGCTCACCCGGGACAGGGCTTAGGAACTCTGAAGCTTTCTTT. Protein product: CASSPGTGLRNSEAFF.

This clonotype was detected a few times. This chain uses TRBV6-7 with TRBJ2-7, with D hard to call. TRBV6-7 is given ORF status, its function remaining uncertain. The V end was cut by 6 bases, the J end by 0 bases, with 24 bases between. The CDR3 is made up of 18 amino acids. The CDR3 reads CASSPLFGWSLDSYEQYF. CDR3 DNA: TGTGCCAGCAGCCCCCTTTTCGGTTGGTCCTTAGACTCCTACGAGCAGTACTTC.

This clonotype has ten or more counts. This rearrangement joins TRBV7-8 to TRBJ2-3, with TRBD2 matching 14 bases. With 5 bases clipped from V and 5 bases from J, the junction kept 3 bases outside the gene matches. Germline V gene lookup returns CDR1 SGHVS and CDR2 FQNEAQ. The CDR3 is 15 amino acids. The CDR3 nucleotides read TGTGCCAGCAGCCGACTAGCGGGAGGGGTAGATACGCAGTATTTT. Translation gives CASSRLAGGVDTQYF.

Details on this clonotype: This could be a read error, since a much larger clone is one nucleotide away. This CDR3 is CSAREMADTEAFF. Written as DNA, the CDR3 is TGCAGTGCTAGAGAAATGGCGGACACTGAAGCTTTCTTT. The chain employs TRBV20-1 and TRBJ1-1; D unresolved. The CDR3 is 13 amino acids. CDR1 is DFQATT, CDR2 SNEGSKA, per germline (reference sequence). Trimming removed 0 bases at V and 3 bases at J, with 8 bases between.

This clonotype was recorded at least ten times. V usage is TRBV30 and J usage is TRBJ1-5; D unclear. V was cut by 4 bases and J by 4 bases, with 11 bases left in between. This CDR3 has 13 residues. Germline loops: CDR1 GTSNPN, CDR2 SVGIG (reference sequence). CDR3 sequence reads: CAWTLGLNQPQHF. The CDR3 DNA reads as TGTGCCTGGACATTGGGCCTTAATCAGCCCCAGCATTTT.

This clonotype came up a few times. This chain connects TRBV7-9 to TRBJ2-1, with a weak D call TRBD2 (5 bases). This CDR3 is built from 14 residues. The germline gives CDR1 SEHNR, CDR2 FQNEAQ (reference sequence). Deletions cut 1 base from V and 9 bases from J, with 13 bases between. The CDR3 sequence is CASSLESSEGEQFF. The CDR3 DNA follows: TGTGCCAGCAGCTTAGAGAGCTCCGAGGGTGAGCAGTTCTTC.

V gene TRBV6-5 combines with J gene TRBJ1-2; D is undetermined. Trimming removed 2 bases from V and 3 bases from J, with 13 bases in between. The germline V gene encodes CDR1 MNHEY and CDR2 SVGAGI. The CDR3 length is 15 residues. CDR3 sequence reads: CASSYIEKGHYGYTF. The CDR3 DNA follows: TGTGCCAGCAGTTACATAGAAAAAGGGCACTATGGCTACACCTTC.

The chain couples TRBV10-3 to TRBJ1-1; D gene uncertain. The CDR3 sequence is 11 residues long. V was cut by 6 bases and J by 1 base, with 3 bases left in between. The germline V gene encodes CDR1 ENHRY and CDR2 SYGVKD. The CDR3 sequence is CAIRRNTEAFF. The CDR3 coding sequence is TGTGCCATCAGACGGAACACTGAAGCTTTCTTT.

The chain uses TRBV20-1 and TRBJ1-4; 8 bases are a match to TRBD1. The CDR3 totals 14 residues. Germline loops: CDR1 DFQATT, CDR2 SNEGSKA (reference sequence). V lost 3 bases, J lost 8 bases, and 8 bases stayed unmatched. CDR3 loop: CSARSDRVSEKLFF. The CDR3 nucleotides read TGCAGTGCTAGGTCGGACAGGGTTTCAGAAAAACTGTTTTTT.